The T cell receptor beta chain described here comes from a study of T cells in localized non-small cell lung cancer. This CDR3 comprises 15 residues. Germline CDR1 and CDR2: SGHNT and YYREEE (reference sequence). V shed 4 bases and J shed 6 bases, with 19 bases lying between them. Comments on this clone: Its antigen is not identified.

Study-level points and caveats: Out of the top 100 tumor clones, a median approximately 57 were seen in adjacent lung. Sequencing, confined to only one tumor region, leaves heterogeneity possible. Adjacent uninvolved lung had the highest clonality, suggesting focused antigen responses. Among blood samples, higher T cell density accompanied longer overall survival.

Assay: immunoSEQ multiplex PCR; the TCRdb copy retains only in-frame clones and omits some. The sample records about 32,000 clones, roughly 88% being singletons. The input for sequencing was peripheral blood mononuclear cells, taken before any cancer treatment. This receptor was obtained from a woman aged 35-70 years with stage III lung adenocarcinoma. This chain links TRBV5-4 with TRBJ1-1; a possible D gene is TRBD1 (6 bases). In nucleotides, the CDR3 is TGTGCCAGCAGCCTACCAGGGGAACAAGGTGCTGAAGCTTTCTTT. Residues: CASSLPGEQGAEAFF.